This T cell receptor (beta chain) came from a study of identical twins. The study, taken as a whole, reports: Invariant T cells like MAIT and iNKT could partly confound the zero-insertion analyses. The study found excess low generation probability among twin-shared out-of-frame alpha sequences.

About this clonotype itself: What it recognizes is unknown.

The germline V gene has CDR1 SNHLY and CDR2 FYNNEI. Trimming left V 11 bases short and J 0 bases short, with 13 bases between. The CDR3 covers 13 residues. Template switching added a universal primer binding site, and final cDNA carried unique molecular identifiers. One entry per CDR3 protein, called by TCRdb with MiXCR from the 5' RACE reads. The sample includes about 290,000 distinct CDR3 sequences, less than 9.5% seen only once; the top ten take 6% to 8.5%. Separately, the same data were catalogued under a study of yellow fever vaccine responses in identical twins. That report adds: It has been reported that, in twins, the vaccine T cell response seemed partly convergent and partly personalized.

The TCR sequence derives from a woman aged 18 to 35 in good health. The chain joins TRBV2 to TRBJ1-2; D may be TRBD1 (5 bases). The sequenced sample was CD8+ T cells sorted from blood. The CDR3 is CALSPGANYGYTF. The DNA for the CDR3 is TGTGCCCTTTCCCCGGGGGCTAACTATGGCTACACCTTC.